These 25 T cell receptor beta chains share one sample of origin, sequenced in a study of siplizumab effects on memory and regulatory T cells. The method was immunoSEQ multiplex PCR; TCRdb's version includes in-frame clones alone and lacks a portion of them. This sample has under 130,000 clones; 85% to 95% occur once, and the top ten carry around 0.3%. The sample comprised CD4+ T cells sorted from blood. These receptors came from a human donor in good health.

The chain couples TRBV11-2 to TRBJ2-7; D is uncertain. V dropped 0 bases and J dropped 6 bases, with 9 bases sitting between them. Germline CDR1 is SGHAT and CDR2 is FQNNGV. The CDR3 extends over 13 amino acids. CDR3 DNA sequence: TGTGCCAGCAGCTTAGATCGGTCAAGCGAGCAGTACTTC. Translated: CASSLDRSSEQYF.

The chain carries TRBV27 and TRBJ1-4; D perhaps matches TRBD1 (6 bases). Trimming left V 4 bases short and J 8 bases short, with 14 bases between. The CDR3 is made up of 14 amino acids. Germline V gene lookup returns CDR1 MNHEY and CDR2 SMNVEV (reference sequence). The CDR3 nucleotides read TGTGCCAGCAGTTCCGGGGGGGGGCGGGAAAAACTGTTTTTT. It codes for CASSSGGGREKLFF. Supplemented by reference TRBV27 and TRBJ1-4, the full variable domain reads EAQVTQNPRYLITVTGKKLTVTCSQNMNHEYMSWYRQDPGLGLRQIYYSMNVEVTDKGDVPEGYKVSRKEKRNFPLILESPSPNQTSLYFCASSSGGGREKLFFGSGTQLSVL.

This chain uses TRBV4-1 with TRBJ1-5; tentative D call: TRBD1 (6 bases). Trimming took 3 bases from V and 8 from J, leaving 20 bases between them. Germline V gene lookup returns CDR1 MGHRA and CDR2 YSYEKL. The CDR3 runs 16 residues. The CDR3 loop is CASSQTDRLRPEPQHF. The DNA for the CDR3 is TGCGCCAGCAGCCAGACAGACAGGTTAAGGCCGGAGCCCCAGCATTTT.

The genes are TRBV19 and TRBJ2-7; possible D gene TRBD2, 6 bases. Germline CDR1 and CDR2: LNHDA and SQIVND (reference sequence). The CDR3 has 14 amino acids. Deletions cut 3 bases from V and 0 bases from J, with 9 bases between. The chain's CDR3 is CASSIRDSSYEQYF. Here the CDR3 DNA reads TGTGCCAGTAGTATCCGGGACTCCTCCTACGAGCAGTACTTC.

The V gene is TRBV19, the J gene TRBJ1-6; D might be TRBD1 (6 bases). Trimming removed 3 bases from V and 7 bases from J, with 16 bases in between. Germline CDR1 LNHDA, CDR2 SQIVND (reference sequence). The CDR3 spans 16 residues. The CDR3 coding sequence is TGTGCCAGTAGTATCCCGGGGGCTCGATTGAATTCACCCCTCCACTTT. Its translation is CASSIPGARLNSPLHF.

V is TRBV30 and J is TRBJ1-4; unclear D gene. Per the germline V gene, CDR1 is GTSNPN and CDR2 is SVGIG (reference sequence). V lost 5 bases and J 7 bases, leaving 8 bases between the germline ends. CDR3 length: 11 residues. The CDR3 reads CAWGSLEKLFF. The CDR3 nucleotides read TGTGCCTGGGGGTCTCTTGAAAAACTGTTTTTT.

The CDR3 here is CASSGSRQGPYNEQFF. The CDR3 region has the DNA TGTGCCAGCAGTGGATCAAGACAGGGCCCCTACAATGAGCAGTTCTTC. The chain employs TRBV25-1 and TRBJ2-1, with 7 bases identical to TRBD1. Germline V gives CDR1 MGHDK, CDR2 SYGVNS. V shed 4 bases and J 2 bases; nucleotides not matched to a gene: 8. The CDR3 runs to 16 residues.

The chain is built from TRBV27 and TRBJ2-1; TRBD2 matches at 13 bases. With 7 bases clipped from V and 6 bases from J, the junction kept 6 bases outside the gene matches. CDR3 length equals 15 residues. CDR1 and CDR2 from the germline V gene are MNHEY and SMNVEV (reference sequence). The CDR3 coding sequence is TGTGCCAGCACCATGTGGACTAGCGGGAGCAATGAGCAGTTCTTC. It is translated as CASTMWTSGSNEQFF.

The rearrangement joins TRBV28 to TRBJ1-4; no clear D. Germline V CDR1 and CDR2: MDHEN, SYDVKM. The V and J ends lost 5 bases and 7 bases respectively, with 14 bases between them. The CDR3 has 14 amino acids. The DNA for the CDR3 is TGTGCCAGCAGTAGAGGACCGGCAGGTGAAAAACTGTTTTTT. Translating it yields CASSRGPAGEKLFF.

This sequence joins TRBV25-1 and TRBJ2-1; TRBD2 matches at 7 bases. Germline CDR1 is MGHDK and CDR2 is SYGVNS. V gave up 8 bases and J gave up 11 bases; unmatched junction bases: 6. This CDR3 has 11 residues. The CDR3, as DNA: TGTGCCAGCGGGGCCGGGACTAAGCAGTTCTTC. This gives the protein CASGAGTKQFF.

The V call is TRBV28, the J call TRBJ1-6; no firm D call. Trimming took 4 bases from V and 7 from J, leaving 8 bases between them. Germline loops: CDR1 MDHEN, CDR2 SYDVKM. The CDR3 spans 13 residues. CDR3 in amino acids: CASSSQRNSPLHF. As DNA, the CDR3 is TGTGCCAGCAGTTCACAGAGGAATTCACCCCTCCACTTT.

V and J are TRBV19 and TRBJ1-2; 7 bases fit TRBD1. The CDR3 consists of 14 residues. CDR1 LNHDA and CDR2 SQIVND come from the germline V gene (reference sequence). V was clipped by 9 bases and J by 1 base; unmatched bases: 8. The CDR3 region has the DNA TGTGCCAGGAGACAGGGATCATTTAACTATGGCTACACCTTC. Protein: CARRQGSFNYGYTF.

The genes are TRBV2 and TRBJ1-1; D may be TRBD1 (5 bases). V lost 6 bases, J lost 0 bases, and 8 bases lay in between. The CDR3 spans 13 residues. Germline V CDR1 and CDR2: SNHLY, FYNNEI. The CDR3 coding sequence is TGTGCCAGCAGAGGGACCCTGAACACTGAAGCTTTCTTT. Amino acids: CASRGTLNTEAFF.

The rearrangement uses TRBV7-9 and TRBJ2-6; D is undetermined. The CDR3 is made up of 14 amino acids. Germline V CDR1 and CDR2: SEHNR, FQNEAQ (reference sequence). V was cut by 3 bases and J by 2 bases, with 5 bases left in between. CDR3 loop: CASSLLAGANVLTF. As DNA, the CDR3 is TGTGCCAGCAGCTTGCTTGCTGGGGCCAACGTCCTGACTTTC.

The chain carries TRBV27 and TRBJ2-7; weak D call: TRBD1 (6 bases). The CDR3 is 13 residues long. Germline assignment: CDR1 MNHEY and CDR2 SMNVEV (reference sequence). V shed 8 bases and J shed 6 bases, with 17 bases lying between them. The CDR3 nucleotides read TGTGCCAGCCGGAAGGGGGTAGAGGTCGAGCAGTACTTC. Translation gives CASRKGVEVEQYF.

The chain has TRBV2 and TRBJ2-2; D may match TRBD1 or TRBD2 (5 bases each). Germline loops: CDR1 SNHLY, CDR2 FYNNEI. This CDR3 contains 14 residues. Trimming shortened V by 3 bases and J by 2 bases, and 7 bases separated the two germline ends. The CDR3 reads CASSEGVNTGELFF. The CDR3 nucleotides read TGTGCCAGCAGTGAGGGGGTAAACACCGGGGAGCTGTTTTTT.

This rearrangement joins TRBV19 to TRBJ1-3, with D tentatively TRBD1 (5 bases). The ends were cut back, 9 bases at V and 1 base at J, with 16 bases in the middle. This CDR3 has 15 amino acids. In germline, CDR1 is LNHDA, CDR2 SQIVND (reference sequence). As DNA, the CDR3 is TGTGCCAGCACACGGGACTTCCAGTCTGGAAACACCATATATTTT. Translation gives CASTRDFQSGNTIYF. The entire variable domain, with the rest obtained from reference TRBV19 and TRBJ1-3, is as follows: DGGITQSPKYLFRKEGQNVTLSCEQNLNHDAMYWYRQDPGQGLRLIYYSQIVNDFQKGDIAEGYSVSREKKESFPLTVTSAQKNPTAFYLCASTRDFQSGNTIYFGEGSWLTVV.

This clone was picked up a small number of times. The chain is built from TRBV2 and TRBJ2-2, with a weak D call TRBD1 (5 bases). The CDR3 contains 14 residues. CDR1 and CDR2 (germline): SNHLY, FYNNEI. V lost 2 bases and J lost 7, with 11 bases in between. The CDR3 spells CASSEISGRGELFF. CDR3 nucleotides: TGTGCCAGCAGTGAAATCTCAGGGCGCGGGGAGCTGTTTTTT.

CDR3: CASSLGGLAGYNEQFF. Written as DNA, the CDR3 is TGTGCCAGCAGCTTAGGAGGACTAGCGGGCTACAATGAGCAGTTCTTC. The chain is built from TRBV11-3 and TRBJ2-1, with 11 nucleotides matching TRBD2. CDR3 length equals 16 residues. J lost 3 bases, V lost 1 base, and 2 bases had no gene match. The germline V gene has CDR1 SGHNT and CDR2 YENEEA.

The CDR3 protein is CASSPYQGSGNTIYF. The CDR3 region has the DNA TGTGCCAGCTCCCCATACCAGGGATCTGGAAACACCATATATTTT. The rearrangement uses TRBV18 and TRBJ1-3; D is perhaps TRBD1 (5 bases). Trimming removed 6 bases at V and 1 base at J, with 13 bases between. Germline CDR1 reads KGHSH; CDR2 reads LQKENI. CDR3 size: 15 residues.

As regards this clone: Within the sample, other DNA sequences also encode this same CDR3. The rearrangement uses TRBV9 and TRBJ2-3; tentatively, D is TRBD2 (6 bases). Trimming cost V 2 bases and J 3 bases, with 7 bases left between them. The germline CDR1 and CDR2 sequences are SGDLS and YYNGEE. The CDR3 loop spans 13 amino acids. In nucleotides, the CDR3 is TGTGCCAGCAGCGTGGCGGGGACAGATACGCAGTATTTT. Its translation: CASSVAGTDTQYF.

The J gene is TRBJ1-5, the V gene TRBV7-2; D possibly corresponds to TRBD1 (6 bases). The CDR3 is 14 residues long. V was clipped by 5 bases and J by 8 bases, with 16 bases between them. Germline CDR1 SGHTA, CDR2 FQGNSA. The CDR3 is CASSPRTVSEPQHF. The CDR3 DNA reads as TGTGCCAGCAGCCCTCGGACAGTATCGGAGCCCCAGCATTTT.

The V call is TRBV30, the J call TRBJ1-3; D is uncertain. Germline CDR1 and CDR2: GTSNPN and SVGIG (reference sequence). Trimming left V 0 bases short and J 0 bases short, with 12 bases between. The CDR3 extends over 16 amino acids. Written as DNA, the CDR3 is TGTGCCTGGAGTGTAAGGGTCGGAACCTCTGGAAACACCATATATTTT. This encodes CAWSVRVGTSGNTIYF.

V and J are TRBV29-1 and TRBJ2-2; no reliable D call. Germline values: CDR1 SQVTM, CDR2 ANQGSEA. Trimming pared 6 bases from V and 8 bases from J, leaving 13 bases between. This CDR3 has 12 residues. CDR3 protein: CSVRTGLGELFF. The DNA for the CDR3 is TGCAGCGTAAGAACGGGTCTTGGGGAGCTGTTTTTT.

The chain is built from TRBV14 and TRBJ1-1, with 9 bases matching TRBD1. CDR1 is SGHDN, CDR2 FVKESK, per germline. CDR3 length: 15 amino acids. V lost 5 bases to trimming and J lost 0 bases; unmatched junction nucleotides: 4. The DNA of the CDR3 is TGTGCCAGCAGCGACAGGGGGTCAATGAACACTGAAGCTTTCTTT. It yields the protein CASSDRGSMNTEAFF.